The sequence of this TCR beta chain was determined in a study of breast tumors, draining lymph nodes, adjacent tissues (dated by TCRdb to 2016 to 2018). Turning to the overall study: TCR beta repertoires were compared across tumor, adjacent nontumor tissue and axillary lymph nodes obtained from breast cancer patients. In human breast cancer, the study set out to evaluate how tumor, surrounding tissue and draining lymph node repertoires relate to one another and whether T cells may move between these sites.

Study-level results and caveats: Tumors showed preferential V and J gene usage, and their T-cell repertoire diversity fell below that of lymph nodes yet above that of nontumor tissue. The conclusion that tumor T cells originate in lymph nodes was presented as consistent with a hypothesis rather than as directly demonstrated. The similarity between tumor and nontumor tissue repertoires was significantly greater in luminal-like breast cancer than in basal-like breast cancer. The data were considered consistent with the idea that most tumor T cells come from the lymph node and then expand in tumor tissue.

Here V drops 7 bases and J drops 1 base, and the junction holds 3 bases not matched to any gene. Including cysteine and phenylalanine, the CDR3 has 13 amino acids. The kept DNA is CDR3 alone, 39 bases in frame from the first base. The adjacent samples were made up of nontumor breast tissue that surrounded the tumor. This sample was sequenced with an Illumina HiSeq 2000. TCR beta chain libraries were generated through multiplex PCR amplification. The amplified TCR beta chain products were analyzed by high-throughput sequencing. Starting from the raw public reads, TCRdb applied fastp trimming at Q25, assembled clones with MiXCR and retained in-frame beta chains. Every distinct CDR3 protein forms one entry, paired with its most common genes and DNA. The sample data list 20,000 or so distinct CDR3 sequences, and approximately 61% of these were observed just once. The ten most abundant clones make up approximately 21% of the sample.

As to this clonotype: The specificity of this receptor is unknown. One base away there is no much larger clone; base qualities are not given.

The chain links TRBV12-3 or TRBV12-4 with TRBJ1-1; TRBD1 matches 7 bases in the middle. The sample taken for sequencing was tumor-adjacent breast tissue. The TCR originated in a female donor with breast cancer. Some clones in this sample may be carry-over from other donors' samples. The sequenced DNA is TGTGCCAGCATTCGACAGGGGAACACTGAAGCTTTCTTT. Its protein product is CASIRQGNTEAFF.